A single sample is the source of the 14 T cell receptor beta chains below, sequenced in a study of vaccination and CD4 T cells after COVID-19. These TCRs are of unknown antigen specificity. Once obtained from cultured CD4+ T cells, the DNA was sequenced using the Oncomine TCR Beta short-read assay. MiXCR was run by TCRdb on the PCR reads, yielding one entry per CDR3 protein. The sample has fewer than 7,000 distinct CDR3 sequences, over 40% seen once. As for treatment: approximately nine-day PBMC culture with coronavirus spike peptide pools or control peptides (ViraFEST assay). Prior to the COVID-19 pandemic (2011-2018), the unexposed donor's CD4+ T cells were collected. The sequenced sample consisted of CD4+ T cells from blood, cultured in vitro. These receptors all come from a human donor in good health.

This clonotype came up a few times. The chain uses TRBV20-1 and TRBJ2-7; TRBD2 might be the D (6 bases). CDR1 and CDR2 from the germline V gene are DFQATT and SNEGSKA (reference sequence). Trimming shortened V by 1 base and J by 3 bases, and 13 bases separated the two germline ends. CDR3 length equals 14 residues. The DNA of the CDR3 is TGCAGTGCTAGAGTACCGGGACTCAACTACGAGCAGTACTTC. Amino acids: CSARVPGLNYEQYF.

This clonotype has just a few counts. The chain uses TRBV10-3 and TRBJ1-1; D gene ambiguous. Trimming stripped 0 bases from V and 1 base from J, with 6 bases between. This CDR3 is built from 14 residues. Germline CDR1 reads ENHRY; CDR2 reads SYGVKD. The CDR3 DNA sequence: TGTGCCATCAGTGAGTCGGCGGGGAACACTGAAGCTTTCTTT. This codes for CAISESAGNTEAFF.

This clonotype was recorded once. The chain uses TRBV18 and TRBJ2-1; D gene unclear. This CDR3 has 12 residues. Germline V CDR1 and CDR2: KGHSH, LQKENI. V dropped 2 bases and J dropped 8 bases, with 7 bases sitting between them. In DNA, the CDR3 is TGTGCCAGCTCACCAAGTGAAGATGAGCAGTTCTTC. Translating it yields CASSPSEDEQFF.

V and J are TRBV5-1 and TRBJ1-1; 7 nucleotides agree with TRBD1. The V and J ends lost 4 bases and 7 bases, in that order; junction bases with no gene match: 7. The CDR3 covers 13 residues. CDR1 is SGHRS, CDR2 YFSETQ, per germline. The CDR3 here is CASSPTGDNEAFF. Written as DNA, the CDR3 is TGCGCCAGCAGCCCTACAGGGGACAATGAAGCTTTCTTT.

This rearrangement joins TRBV18 to TRBJ1-2; D ambiguous. The CDR3 totals 14 residues. With 0 bases removed from V and 9 bases from J, the gap between germline ends came to 14 bases. Germline V CDR1 and CDR2: KGHSH, LQKENI. Here the CDR3 reads CASSPPWESQSYTF. In nucleotides, the CDR3 is TGTGCCAGCTCACCACCGTGGGAATCACAGAGCTACACCTTC.

The rearrangement uses TRBV19 and TRBJ1-2; no clear D. The CDR3 runs to 14 residues. Germline V gene lookup returns CDR1 LNHDA and CDR2 SQIVND (reference sequence). Trimming shortened V by 5 bases and J by 3 bases, and 13 bases separated the two germline ends. The CDR3 bases are TGTGCCAGTAGTCCTTCGGTAGGTGACTATGGCTACACCTTC. Translation gives CASSPSVGDYGYTF.

V and J are TRBV20-1 and TRBJ2-4, with 13 nucleotides matching TRBD2. There are 16 residues in the CDR3. CDR1 is DFQATT, CDR2 SNEGSKA, per germline (reference sequence). Trimming removed 5 bases from V and 3 bases from J; junction bases left unmatched: 7. CDR3 in amino acids: CSAFGLAGAFKNIQYF. CDR3 DNA sequence: TGCAGTGCTTTCGGACTAGCGGGGGCGTTCAAAAACATTCAGTACTTC.

In its sample, this clonotype was seen a few times. The rearrangement uses TRBV10-1 and TRBJ2-3; D ambiguous. CDR3 size: 11 residues. Germline V gene lookup returns CDR1 WNHNN and CDR2 SYGVQD (reference sequence). V lost 5 bases to trimming and J lost 2 bases, with 2 bases between them. The CDR3 here is CASSNTDTQYF. In DNA form, the CDR3 reads TGCGCCAGCAGTAACACAGATACGCAGTATTTT.

This clonotype was found a few times. V is TRBV1 and J is TRBJ1-5. TRBV1 is a pseudogene. The CDR3 spans 12 residues. The CDR3 reads CTSSGTNQPQHF. CDR3 nucleotide sequence: TGCACCAGCAGCGGCACCAATCAGCCCCAGCATTTT.

The chain combines TRBV4-2 with TRBJ2-3; D is unresolved. Germline V lookup: CDR1 LGHNA, CDR2 YNFKEQ. V shed 5 bases and J shed 2 bases, with 17 bases lying between them. The CDR3 length is 16 residues. The CDR3 nucleotides read TGTGCCAGCAGCGGAAGGGCCCTTGGGGTCACAGATACGCAGTATTTT. Translating gives CASSGRALGVTDTQYF.

V usage is TRBV5-8 and J usage is TRBJ1-2, with 9 bases that match TRBD1. After removal of 3 bases from V and 6 bases from J, the junction contained 6 bases not matched to a gene. This CDR3 has 14 amino acids. Germline CDR1 SGHTS, CDR2 YDEGEE. The CDR3 region has the DNA TGTGCCAGCAGCTCTGGACAGGGGTTCGATGGCTACACCTTC. As protein: CASSSGQGFDGYTF.

V is TRBV6-2 or TRBV6-3 and J is TRBJ1-5, with D uncertain. Trimming shortened V by 5 bases and J by 2 bases, and 10 bases separated the two germline ends. The CDR3 contains 14 residues. CDR1 and CDR2 from the germline V gene are MNHEY and SVGEGT. In nucleotides, the CDR3 is TGTGCCAGCAGTAGTTTCGGAGGCAATCAGCCCCAGCATTTT. This translates into CASSSFGGNQPQHF.

The chain combines TRBV10-3 with TRBJ2-2, with D possibly called TRBD1 or TRBD2 (5 bases each). The CDR3 totals 16 residues. With 5 bases removed from V and 4 bases from J, the gap between germline ends came to 17 bases. Germline lookup yields CDR1 ENHRY and CDR2 SYGVKD. The CDR3 bases are TGTGCCATCAGTCCCGGGACCTCAGCTGCCACCGGGGAGCTGTTTTTT. This codes for CAISPGTSAATGELFF.

The chain carries TRBV4-2 and TRBJ1-2; D is possibly TRBD1 (6 bases). This CDR3 is 16 amino acids long. Germline CDR1 LGHNA, CDR2 YNFKEQ. Trimming stripped 4 bases from V and 0 bases from J, with 15 bases between. The CDR3 loop is CASSPRGGAANYGYTF. CDR3 DNA: TGTGCCAGCAGCCCCCGGGGGGGGGCGGCTAACTATGGCTACACCTTC.